These T cell receptor beta chains were read from a single sample in a study of cytomegalovirus exposure and HLA in healthy donors. The protocol was immunoSEQ multiplex PCR, while the TCRdb copy is restricted to in-frame clones and leaves out a portion. The top ten clones hold approximately 2.9% of a sample with fewer than 200,000 clones, nearly 80% of them seen once. The sequenced sample consisted of PBMCs. These receptors were taken from a female donor in good health and CMV-seronegative. Both conserved end residues are part of each CDR3. A D gene is named only where the DNA matches it firmly. The size field is filled for only some rows; it gives once, few, many or a size class.

v_call: TRBV7-9
d_call: NA
j_call: TRBJ1-6
clone_size: once
cdr3_aa: CASSLPNSPLHF
cdr3_nt: TGTGCCAGCAGCCTCCCTAATTCACCCCTCCACTTT

v_call: TRBV19
d_call: TRBD1
j_call: TRBJ1-1
clone_size: NA
cdr3_aa: CASSRQGARTEAFF
cdr3_nt: TGTGCCAGTAGTAGACAGGGGGCGCGGACTGAAGCTTTCTTT

v_call: TRBV4-1
d_call: NA
j_call: TRBJ2-2
clone_size: NA
cdr3_aa: CASSQDGGTGELFF
cdr3_nt: TGCGCCAGCAGCCAAGATGGGGGGACCGGGGAGCTGTTTTTT

v_call: TRBV9
d_call: NA
j_call: TRBJ1-4
clone_size: NA
cdr3_aa: CASSFGLGSDEKLFF
cdr3_nt: TGTGCCAGCAGTTTTGGGCTCGGGAGCGATGAAAAACTGTTTTTT

v_call: TRBV4-2
d_call: NA
j_call: TRBJ2-3
clone_size: NA
cdr3_aa: CASSHGGASTDTQYF
cdr3_nt: TGTGCCAGCAGCCACGGCGGGGCCAGCACAGATACGCAGTATTTT

v_call: TRBV9
d_call: NA
j_call: TRBJ2-1
clone_size: NA
cdr3_aa: CASSVGAGPYNEQFF
cdr3_nt: TGTGCCAGCAGCGTCGGAGCGGGCCCATACAATGAGCAGTTCTTC

v_call: TRBV5-1
d_call: NA
j_call: TRBJ2-5
clone_size: NA
cdr3_aa: CASSTGQGETQYF
cdr3_nt: TGCGCCAGCAGCACCGGCCAGGGAGAGACCCAGTACTTC

v_call: TRBV6-5
d_call: NA
j_call: TRBJ2-1
clone_size: NA
cdr3_aa: CASSRQDSEQFF
cdr3_nt: TGTGCCAGCAGTAGGCAGGATTCTGAGCAGTTCTTC

v_call: TRBV27
d_call: NA
j_call: TRBJ1-6
clone_size: NA
cdr3_aa: CASRTLTVNSPLHF
cdr3_nt: TGTGCCAGCAGGACCCTGACAGTCAATTCACCCCTCCACTTT

v_call: TRBV9
d_call: TRBD2
j_call: TRBJ2-2
clone_size: NA
cdr3_aa: CASSVTSGDTGELFF
cdr3_nt: TGTGCCAGCAGCGTAACTAGCGGGGACACCGGGGAGCTGTTTTTT

v_call: TRBV28
d_call: NA
j_call: TRBJ1-1
clone_size: NA
cdr3_aa: CASRYGQLNTEAFF
cdr3_nt: TGTGCCAGCAGATACGGACAGCTGAACACTGAAGCTTTCTTT